The rows below give T cell receptor beta chains drawn from one sample of a study of T-cell reconstitution after alpha-beta-depleted transplantation in children. MiXCR, applied by TCRdb to the PCR reads, yields one record per CDR3 protein. The sample has about 610,000 distinct CDR3 sequences; over 9.5% are singletons. This specimen consisted of PBMCs from the stem cell graft donor, obtained from the stem cell graft. These TCRs come from a human donor who donated a stem cell graft to a child with acute myeloid leukemia. Both conserved end residues are part of each CDR3. D genes are given only for firm matches. Some rows mark clone size as missing; the rest say once, few, many or name a class of expanded clone.

d_gene: -
abundance: few
v_gene: TRBV21-1
j_gene: TRBJ2-6
CDR3nt: TGTGCCAGCAGCAAAAGAAATCTGATCTTCCGGGACGCTTTTTTTTTGACCAACGTCCTGACTTTC
CDR3aa: CASSKRNLIFRDAFFLTNVLTF

d_gene: -
abundance: many
v_gene: TRBV15
j_gene: TRBJ2-2
CDR3nt: TGTGCCACCAGCAGAGATAACACGGCGGTTAGGGAGCTGTTTTTT
CDR3aa: CATSRDNTAVRELFF

d_gene: -
abundance: -
v_gene: TRBV5-1
j_gene: TRBJ2-7
CDR3nt: TGCGCCAGCAGCCCTTCTCGGGGAGGAACCTACGAGCAGTACTTC
CDR3aa: CASSPSRGGTYEQYF

d_gene: -
abundance: many
v_gene: TRBV14
j_gene: TRBJ2-5
CDR3nt: TGTGCCAGCAGCCTCACTAGAGAGGGGCTGGAGACCCAGTACTTC
CDR3aa: CASSLTREGLETQYF

d_gene: TRBD2
abundance: -
v_gene: TRBV20-1
j_gene: TRBJ2-7
CDR3nt: TGCAGTGCCTCGGGGCGGGAGGGGTTCGAGCAGTACTTC
CDR3aa: CSASGREGFEQYF

d_gene: -
abundance: -
v_gene: TRBV5-1
j_gene: TRBJ2-7
CDR3nt: TGCGCCAGCAAAGAGAGGGGGACCTACGATCAGTACTTC
CDR3aa: CASKERGTYDQYF

d_gene: -
abundance: few
v_gene: TRBV14
j_gene: TRBJ2-3
CDR3nt: TGTGCCAGCAGCCAAGATCTATCAGGGATCTACACAGATACGCAGTATTTT
CDR3aa: CASSQDLSGIYTDTQYF

d_gene: -
abundance: many
v_gene: TRBV6-5
j_gene: TRBJ2-1
CDR3nt: TGTGCCAGCAGCCTTCAGCAGTTCTTC
CDR3aa: CASSLQQFF

d_gene: -
abundance: -
v_gene: TRBV15
j_gene: TRBJ2-5
CDR3nt: TGTGCCACCAGCAGAGATAGGGGGGGCCCGGCAGAGACCCAGTACTTC
CDR3aa: CATSRDRGGPAETQYF

d_gene: -
abundance: -
v_gene: TRBV10-3
j_gene: TRBJ2-1
CDR3nt: TGTGCCATCACGCGGACAGGAGGGGCTAGCGGGTGGAATGAGCAGTTCTTC
CDR3aa: CAITRTGGASGWNEQFF

d_gene: TRBD2
abundance: few
v_gene: TRBV6-5
j_gene: TRBJ2-5
CDR3nt: TGTGCCAGCAGTTACGGGCTGGGGGGGAGTCAAGAGACCCAGTACTTC
CDR3aa: CASSYGLGGSQETQYF

d_gene: -
abundance: -
v_gene: TRBV28
j_gene: TRBJ1-4
CDR3nt: TGTGCCAGCACAACTAATGAAAAACTGTTTTTT
CDR3aa: CASTTNEKLFF

d_gene: -
abundance: -
v_gene: TRBV20-1
j_gene: TRBJ1-5
CDR3nt: TGCAGTGCTAGTACGGGGGCCGATGACAATCAGCCCCAGCATTTT
CDR3aa: CSASTGADDNQPQHF

d_gene: TRBD1
abundance: -
v_gene: TRBV4-2
j_gene: TRBJ1-5
CDR3nt: TGTGCCAGCAGCCAGGAAAACGACAGGGGGCAATCCCAGCATTTT
CDR3aa: CASSQENDRGQSQHF

d_gene: TRBD1
abundance: -
v_gene: TRBV12-3/TRBV12-4
j_gene: TRBJ1-1
CDR3nt: TGTGCCAGCAGTCCTGGGACAGGGAAACTAATATTGAACACTGAAGCTTTCTTT
CDR3aa: CASSPGTGKLILNTEAFF

d_gene: TRBD1
abundance: many
v_gene: TRBV5-1
j_gene: TRBJ1-5
CDR3nt: TGTGCCAGCAGTTTAGGACAGGGTAGCAATCAGCCCCAGCATTTT
CDR3aa: CASSLGQGSNQPQHF

d_gene: TRBD1
abundance: -
v_gene: TRBV12-3/TRBV12-4
j_gene: TRBJ1-1
CDR3nt: TGTGCCAGCAGTTTAAGGACAGGCCCGAACACTGAAGCTTTCTTT
CDR3aa: CASSLRTGPNTEAFF

d_gene: TRBD2
abundance: -
v_gene: TRBV14
j_gene: TRBJ2-7
CDR3nt: TGTGCCAGCAGCCAAGATCGCGGGGGGTCATTTCCTAACGAGCAGTACTTC
CDR3aa: CASSQDRGGSFPNEQYF

d_gene: TRBD2
abundance: -
v_gene: TRBV2
j_gene: TRBJ2-7
CDR3nt: TGTGCCAGCAGTGAGGGAGGGACTAGTAACGAGCAGTACTTC
CDR3aa: CASSEGGTSNEQYF

d_gene: TRBD2
abundance: many
v_gene: TRBV29-1
j_gene: TRBJ2-3
CDR3nt: TGCAGCGTCAGCGGGAGGGCCGCAGATACGCAGTATTTT
CDR3aa: CSVSGRAADTQYF

d_gene: TRBD2
abundance: many
v_gene: TRBV29-1
j_gene: TRBJ2-2
CDR3nt: TGCAGCGTTGGGGGGAGACTAGCGGGACAGAACACCGGGGAGCTGTTTTTT
CDR3aa: CSVGGRLAGQNTGELFF

d_gene: TRBD2
abundance: few
v_gene: TRBV20-1
j_gene: TRBJ2-2
CDR3nt: TGCAGTGCAAGAGGGGCGGGAGCGGTTTCCGGGGAGCTGTTTTTT
CDR3aa: CSARGAGAVSGELFF

d_gene: TRBD2
abundance: -
v_gene: TRBV20-1
j_gene: TRBJ2-3
CDR3nt: TGCAGTGCTAGGCGACTTGGCGGGAGAACAGATACGCAGTATTTT
CDR3aa: CSARRLGGRTDTQYF

d_gene: TRBD1
abundance: many
v_gene: TRBV29-1
j_gene: TRBJ2-7
CDR3nt: TGCAGCGTGATTCGCACCTGGACAGGGGTAACCTACGAGCAGTACTTC
CDR3aa: CSVIRTWTGVTYEQYF

d_gene: -
abundance: few
v_gene: TRBV30
j_gene: TRBJ2-2
CDR3nt: TGTGCCTGGAGTGTCGGGCTTAAGAACACCGGGGAGCTGTTTTTT
CDR3aa: CAWSVGLKNTGELFF

d_gene: TRBD1
abundance: many
v_gene: TRBV5-1
j_gene: TRBJ2-7
CDR3nt: TGCGCCAGCAGCTTGTCGGGACAGGGGGTCGAGCAGTACTTC
CDR3aa: CASSLSGQGVEQYF

d_gene: -
abundance: many
v_gene: TRBV3-1
j_gene: TRBJ2-7
CDR3nt: TGTGCCAGCAGCCAAGATTCAGTCCCGAGGGAGCAGTACTTC
CDR3aa: CASSQDSVPREQYF

d_gene: TRBD2
abundance: -
v_gene: TRBV20-1
j_gene: TRBJ2-1
CDR3nt: TGCAGTGCCATGGACAGGGGAAGGACTAGCGGGGATTACAATGAGCAGTTCTTC
CDR3aa: CSAMDRGRTSGDYNEQFF

d_gene: TRBD2
abundance: few
v_gene: TRBV5-1
j_gene: TRBJ2-1
CDR3nt: TGCGCCAGCAGCTTGTTGGGCGGGAGGAACTACAATGAGCAGTTCTTC
CDR3aa: CASSLLGGRNYNEQFF

d_gene: -
abundance: -
v_gene: TRBV7-3
j_gene: TRBJ2-1
CDR3nt: TGTGCCAGCAGCTTAACGGGGTTCCTAATGTCCCAGGCATACAATGAGCAGTTCTTC
CDR3aa: CASSLTGFLMSQAYNEQFF

d_gene: -
abundance: many
v_gene: TRBV5-1
j_gene: TRBJ1-1
CDR3nt: TGCGCCAGCAGCTTGGGACAAACGAACACTGAAGCTTTCTTT
CDR3aa: CASSLGQTNTEAFF

d_gene: -
abundance: -
v_gene: TRBV20-1
j_gene: TRBJ2-7
CDR3nt: TGCAGTGCTAGAGCGCCCCAGGGGAACGAGCAGTACTTC
CDR3aa: CSARAPQGNEQYF

d_gene: -
abundance: few
v_gene: TRBV3-1
j_gene: TRBJ2-4
CDR3nt: TGTGCCAGCAGCCAAAGAGGCTTCGATCAGTACTTC
CDR3aa: CASSQRGFDQYF

d_gene: TRBD2
abundance: -
v_gene: TRBV20-1
j_gene: TRBJ2-3
CDR3nt: TGCAGTGCTAGGTTCTCTAGCGGGAGTAGAGATACGCAGTATTTT
CDR3aa: CSARFSSGSRDTQYF

d_gene: TRBD2
abundance: -
v_gene: TRBV27
j_gene: TRBJ2-1
CDR3nt: TGTGCCAGCAGAGGGACTAGCGGGAATCATGAGCAGTTCTTC
CDR3aa: CASRGTSGNHEQFF

d_gene: TRBD2
abundance: -
v_gene: TRBV20-1
j_gene: TRBJ2-1
CDR3nt: TGCAGTGCTAGACCTTTTAGCGGGAGGTTTCGTAATGAGCAGTTCTTC
CDR3aa: CSARPFSGRFRNEQFF

d_gene: -
abundance: many
v_gene: TRBV20-1
j_gene: TRBJ2-1
CDR3nt: TGCAGTGCTAGATCCGTGAGTTTAGGGGATTACAATGAGCAGTTCTTC
CDR3aa: CSARSVSLGDYNEQFF

d_gene: -
abundance: few
v_gene: TRBV20-1
j_gene: TRBJ1-1
CDR3nt: TGCAGTGCTCGTCGCGGGGGAAAGGTGAACACTGAAGCTTTCTTT
CDR3aa: CSARRGGKVNTEAFF

d_gene: -
abundance: -
v_gene: TRBV5-1
j_gene: TRBJ2-7
CDR3nt: TGCGCCAGCAACCCAGGTGAGGGGTTAACCTACGAGCAGTACTTC
CDR3aa: CASNPGEGLTYEQYF

d_gene: TRBD1
abundance: -
v_gene: TRBV9
j_gene: TRBJ2-5
CDR3nt: TGTGCCAGCAGCGTAGGGATAGGACAGGACCATCGGAAAGAGACCCAGTACTTC
CDR3aa: CASSVGIGQDHRKETQYF

d_gene: TRBD2
abundance: -
v_gene: TRBV12-3/TRBV12-4
j_gene: TRBJ2-7
CDR3nt: TGTGCCAGCAGTTTAAGCGGGAGAGGCGAGCAGTACTTC
CDR3aa: CASSLSGRGEQYF

d_gene: -
abundance: many
v_gene: TRBV29-1
j_gene: TRBJ2-4
CDR3nt: TGCAGCGTTGTCGGCGAAAACATTCAGTACTTC
CDR3aa: CSVVGENIQYF

d_gene: TRBD1
abundance: few
v_gene: TRBV11-2
j_gene: TRBJ2-7
CDR3nt: TGTGCCAGCAGCTTGTACCCGGGACAGGTTTCCTACGAGCAGTACTTC
CDR3aa: CASSLYPGQVSYEQYF

d_gene: -
abundance: -
v_gene: TRBV6-2/TRBV6-3
j_gene: TRBJ1-5
CDR3nt: TGTGCCAGCAGTTATCTGGTGGGCTTTGGAGGTGCTAGCAATCAGCCCCAGCATTTT
CDR3aa: CASSYLVGFGGASNQPQHF

d_gene: TRBD2
abundance: few
v_gene: TRBV20-1
j_gene: TRBJ2-1
CDR3nt: TGCAGTGCTAGCGCGGGACTAGCTCGCCACTTC
CDR3aa: CSASAGLARHF

d_gene: -
abundance: few
v_gene: TRBV5-1
j_gene: TRBJ2-7
CDR3nt: TGCGCCAGCAGCTTGGTAACAGGGAGCCCCTACGAGCAGTACTTC
CDR3aa: CASSLVTGSPYEQYF

d_gene: TRBD1
abundance: -
v_gene: TRBV29-1
j_gene: TRBJ1-2
CDR3nt: TGCAGCGTTGGAGATAGAGGGACAGGGGCTAACTATGGCTACACCTTC
CDR3aa: CSVGDRGTGANYGYTF

d_gene: TRBD2
abundance: -
v_gene: TRBV20-1
j_gene: TRBJ2-1
CDR3nt: TGCAGTGCGACTGGACTAGCGGACCGCAATGAGCAGTTCTTC
CDR3aa: CSATGLADRNEQFF

d_gene: -
abundance: many
v_gene: TRBV12-3/TRBV12-4
j_gene: TRBJ2-1
CDR3nt: TGTGCCAGCGGTCCGACTAGTAACAATGAGCAGTTCTTC
CDR3aa: CASGPTSNNEQFF

d_gene: TRBD2
abundance: -
v_gene: TRBV7-2
j_gene: TRBJ2-3
CDR3nt: TGTGCCAGCAGCGGAACTAGCGGGTACACAGATACGCAGTATTTT
CDR3aa: CASSGTSGYTDTQYF

d_gene: -
abundance: few
v_gene: TRBV7-2
j_gene: TRBJ2-2
CDR3nt: TGTGCCAGCAGCCCTACCCTGACTAGATCGAACACCGGGGAGCTGTTTTTT
CDR3aa: CASSPTLTRSNTGELFF

d_gene: -
abundance: -
v_gene: TRBV15
j_gene: TRBJ2-3
CDR3nt: TGTGCCACCAGCAGGGGTGGGGGCTTAGATACGCAGTATTTT
CDR3aa: CATSRGGGLDTQYF

d_gene: TRBD1
abundance: -
v_gene: TRBV29-1
j_gene: TRBJ1-1
CDR3nt: TGCAGCTCGGACAGGGGGAGCACTGAAGCTTTCTTT
CDR3aa: CSSDRGSTEAFF

d_gene: TRBD2
abundance: few
v_gene: TRBV7-2
j_gene: TRBJ2-5
CDR3nt: TGTGCCAGCAGCTTAGGGTCGGACGCGGGAGCGGAGTACTTC
CDR3aa: CASSLGSDAGAEYF

d_gene: -
abundance: many
v_gene: TRBV12-3/TRBV12-4
j_gene: TRBJ2-5
CDR3nt: TGTGCCAGCAGAGGACCCCTTTGGACCCAGTACTTC
CDR3aa: CASRGPLWTQYF